Following are 10 T cell receptor beta chains from one sample sequenced in a study of T cells in Graves' hyperthyroidism and ophthalmopathy. The CDR3 regions of TCR beta were amplified from RNA transcripts. Primed by the HTBI set, a first-round RT-PCR was run on the TCR CDR3. Each CDR3 protein gets one entry after TCRdb re-called the multiplex PCR reads with MiXCR. The profile shows approximately 480,000 distinct CDR3 sequences, 20% of them singletons. Sequencing used blood. The receptors here all came from a man younger than 30 with Graves' hyperthyroidism.

This clonotype showed up many times. J is TRBJ1-1 and V is TRBV6-5; TRBD1 agrees at 7 bases. Unmatched junction bases numbered 9, after V lost 2 bases and J lost 3 bases. Germline V gene sequence: CDR1 MNHEY, CDR2 SVGAGI. The CDR3 spans 16 residues. The DNA for the CDR3 is TGTGCCAGCAGTTACGGCGTTCGGCAGGGGGACACTGAAGCTTTCTTT. It codes for CASSYGVRQGDTEAFF.

This clonotype was seen a handful of times. The V and J genes are TRBV3-1 and TRBJ2-7; a weak D match, TRBD2 (6 bases). Germline V gene data show CDR1 as LGHDT and CDR2 as YNNKEL (reference sequence). V lost 2 bases, J lost 2 bases, and 10 bases lay in between. The CDR3 is 14 residues long. CDR3 residues: CASSQWTTTYEQYF. The DNA for the CDR3 is TGTGCCAGCAGCCAATGGACTACAACCTACGAGCAGTACTTC.

The CDR3 loop reads CSVFGTASYEQYF. CDR3 nucleotides: TGCAGCGTTTTTGGGACGGCGTCCTACGAGCAGTACTTC. The rearrangement links TRBV29-1 to TRBJ2-7; the D call may be TRBD1 or TRBD2 (5 bases each). The germline V gene has CDR1 SQVTM and CDR2 ANQGSEA. This CDR3 spans 13 amino acids. Between the trimmed V and J ends, which lost 5 bases and 1 base, there was a span of 12 bases.

The sample holds many counts of this clonotype. The chain couples TRBV12-3 or TRBV12-4 to TRBJ1-5, with a possible D match to TRBD1 (5 bases). Trimming took off 0 bases at V and 2 bases at J, with 23 bases between the two ends. The CDR3 has 20 residues. The CDR3 is CASSLALWAGSSTGNQPQHF. CDR3 nucleotide sequence: TGTGCCAGCAGTTTAGCGCTCTGGGCAGGGAGCTCCACGGGCAATCAGCCCCAGCATTTT.

This sequence joins TRBV4-2 and TRBJ1-3; D is ambiguous. V was trimmed by 0 bases and J by 0 bases, leaving 9 bases between them. The CDR3 covers 16 residues. Germline CDR1 LGHNA, CDR2 YNFKEQ. The CDR3 here is CASSQDALGSGNTIYF. DNA for the CDR3: TGTGCCAGCAGCCAAGACGCCCTCGGCTCTGGAAACACCATATATTTT.

There are many counts of this clonotype. J is TRBJ1-1 and V is TRBV30, with TRBD1 matching 10 bases. V shed 2 bases and J 7 bases; nucleotides not matched to a gene: 4. The germline V gene encodes CDR1 GTSNPN and CDR2 SVGIG (reference sequence). This CDR3 is 13 amino acids long. The CDR3 loop is CAWSSGTGVEAFF. The CDR3 DNA reads TGTGCCTGGAGTTCCGGGACAGGGGTTGAAGCTTTCTTT.

This clonotype occurred many times. The chain employs TRBV6-5 and TRBJ2-7; D gene unclear. Trimming took off 6 bases at V and 4 bases at J, with 13 bases between the two ends. Germline V gives CDR1 MNHEY, CDR2 SVGAGI. This CDR3 region has 13 residues. The CDR3 here is CASSLLDAYEQYF. CDR3 coding DNA: TGTGCCAGCAGCTTATTGGACGCGTACGAGCAGTACTTC.

This clonotype showed up many times. The chain couples TRBV12-3 or TRBV12-4 to TRBJ1-2; D not resolved. V lost 5 bases and J 4 bases, leaving 17 bases between the germline ends. The CDR3 covers 15 residues. The CDR3 reads CASSARRGPSYGYTF. CDR3 nucleotides: TGTGCCAGCAGTGCCCGCCGAGGACCCTCCTATGGCTACACCTTC.

There are many counts of this clonotype. This rearrangement joins TRBV7-2 to TRBJ1-1, with 10 bases fitting TRBD1. The CDR3 contains 15 residues. Germline V gene lookup returns CDR1 SGHTA and CDR2 FQGNSA. Trimming cost V 5 bases and J 5 bases; bases outside gene matches: 8. The CDR3 region is CASSPSGQGWTEAFF. DNA for the CDR3: TGTGCCAGCAGCCCTTCGGGACAGGGGTGGACTGAAGCTTTCTTT.

In this sample, this clonotype turned up many times. This chain joins TRBV2 and TRBJ1-1; 7 bases are shared with TRBD1. The CDR3 loop spans 15 amino acids. With V trimmed by 5 bases and J by 5 bases, 11 bases remained unmatched. CDR1 is SNHLY, CDR2 FYNNEI, per germline. CDR3 loop: CASSLPEGAGTEAFF. The CDR3 coding sequence is TGTGCCAGCAGTCTACCCGAGGGGGCTGGGACTGAAGCTTTCTTT.